These 30 T cell receptor beta chains share one sample of origin, sequenced in a study of Ad26.COV2.S vaccination and SARS-CoV-2 variants. Described treatment: some 20 received Ad26.COV2.S at low or high dose, single or two shots; several received placebo; per-sample allocation not given. The samples were gathered on day 63 after the first injection of vaccine or placebo. The repertoire was sequenced with immunoSEQ multiplex PCR; TCRdb's copy has only in-frame clones and lacks some. The repertoire holds around 300,000 clones, with 75% to 90% as singletons. This sample comprised peripheral blood, obtained in a trial of Ad26.COV2.S vaccine versus placebo. Receptors were obtained from a person between 18 and 60 years old who received the Ad26.COV2.S COVID-19 vaccine or a placebo.

The chain has TRBV14 and TRBJ2-1; D ambiguous. Trimming took 1 base from V and 4 from J, leaving 11 bases between them. Germline CDR1 reads SGHDN; CDR2 reads FVKESK. CDR3 length: 15 residues. CDR3 sequence (DNA): TGTGCCAGCAGCCAAGGGCTTAGCTATTACAATGAGCAGTTCTTC. It codes for CASSQGLSYYNEQFF.

The chain couples TRBV7-9 to TRBJ2-7, with TRBD2 matching 11 bases. The J segment lost 5 bases and the V segment lost 1 base, leaving 1 base of the junction unmatched. The CDR3 loop spans 14 amino acids. In germline, CDR1 is SEHNR, CDR2 FQNEAQ (reference sequence). CDR3 sequence (DNA): TGTGCCAGCAGCTTAGAACTAGCGGGAGACGAGCAGTACTTC. Translated, it gives CASSLELAGDEQYF.

As concerns this clone: Additional DNA sequences in this sample encode the identical CDR3. This chain connects TRBV15 to TRBJ1-5, with D possibly being TRBD1 (5 bases). The CDR3 covers 15 residues. From germline, CDR1 is LNHNV and CDR2 YYDKDF (reference sequence). V dropped 0 bases and J dropped 7 bases, with 13 bases sitting between them. CDR3 bases: TGTGCCACCAGCAGAGATCGAGGGGTAGGACAGCCCCAGCATTTT. Its translation: CATSRDRGVGQPQHF. Full variable domain (rest looked up from reference TRBV15 and TRBJ1-5): DAMVIQNPRYQVTQFGKPVTLSCSQTLNHNVMYWYQQKSSQAPKLLFHYYDKDFNNEADTPDNFQSRRPNTSFCFLDIRSPGLGDTAMYLCATSRDRGVGQPQHFGDGTRLSIL.

The V and J genes are TRBV5-1 and TRBJ1-2; D ambiguous. The CDR3 has 13 amino acids. Germline CDR1 and CDR2: SGHRS and YFSETQ. V was trimmed by 0 bases and J by 3 bases, leaving 6 bases between them. This CDR3 reads CASSLETDYGYTF. In DNA, the CDR3 is TGCGCCAGCAGCTTGGAGACGGACTATGGCTACACCTTC.

This clone occurred once. The chain has TRBV7-2 and TRBJ2-7; tentatively, D is TRBD1 (5 bases). Germline loops: CDR1 SGHTA, CDR2 FQGNSA. V was pared by 3 bases and J by 5 bases, with 11 bases between. The CDR3 length is 13 residues. The CDR3 reads CASSFAGQDEQYF. The CDR3 DNA reads TGTGCCAGCAGCTTCGCAGGGCAGGACGAGCAGTACTTC.

This chain connects TRBV2 to TRBJ1-6; D is perhaps TRBD1 (5 bases). This CDR3 contains 14 residues. Germline CDR1 reads SNHLY; CDR2 reads FYNNEI. V lost 9 bases and J lost 4, with 13 bases in between. CDR3 residues: CARAEGAYNSPLHF. In DNA, the CDR3 is TGTGCCAGGGCAGAAGGGGCATATAATTCACCCCTCCACTTT. The variable domain in full, with the rest retrieved from reference TRBV2 and TRBJ1-6, is EPEVTQTPSHQVTQMGQEVILRCVPISNHLYFYWYRQILGQKVEFLVSFYNNEISEKSEIFDDQFSVERPDGSNFTLKIRSTKLEDSAMYFCARAEGAYNSPLHFGNGTRLTVT.

This clone was detected once. The chain is built from TRBV28 and TRBJ2-7; the match to TRBD2 covers 14 bases. Trimming cost V 4 bases and J 2 bases; bases outside gene matches: 19. The CDR3 spans 21 residues. Germline CDR1 is MDHEN and CDR2 is SYDVKM. This CDR3 reads CASSSSPYYGTSGRSTYEQYF. The CDR3 region has the DNA TGTGCCAGCAGTTCTAGTCCTTACTATGGGACTAGCGGGAGAAGTACCTACGAGCAGTACTTC.

The V call is TRBV6-2 or TRBV6-3, the J call TRBJ2-7, with 11 positions matching TRBD2. V shed 0 bases and J 2 bases; nucleotides not matched to a gene: 9. The CDR3 spans 18 residues. Germline lookup yields CDR1 MNHEY and CDR2 SVGEGT. The CDR3 is CASSYSPITSGGTYEQYF. In DNA, the CDR3 is TGTGCCAGCAGTTACTCGCCTATTACTAGCGGGGGCACCTACGAGCAGTACTTC.

This chain links TRBV27 with TRBJ2-1; 8 bases fit TRBD1. From germline, CDR1 is MNHEY and CDR2 SMNVEV (reference sequence). With 2 bases clipped from V and 8 bases from J, the junction kept 5 bases outside the gene matches. There are 14 residues in the CDR3. The CDR3 bases are TGTGCCAGCAGTTTAAGGGCAGGGGGCGATGAGCAGTTCTTC. Its translation: CASSLRAGGDEQFF.

This clone has only a few counts. This CDR3 is CARSSRKGPQQGEYEQYF. The CDR3 coding sequence is TGTGCCAGAAGCTCTCGTAAGGGGCCGCAACAAGGGGAGTACGAGCAGTACTTC. V is TRBV5-3 and J is TRBJ2-7, with D perhaps being TRBD1 or TRBD2 (5 bases each). TRBV5-3 is an ORF, with its function uncertain. Trimming removed 3 bases from V and 4 bases from J, with 26 bases in between. This CDR3 region has 18 residues.

V usage is TRBV6-1 and J usage is TRBJ1-4; D is unresolved. Germline values: CDR1 MNHNS, CDR2 SASEGT. This CDR3 is 13 amino acids long. V lost 0 bases, J lost 8 bases, and 7 bases lay in between. The CDR3 spells CASSEAGREKLFF. The CDR3 DNA reads as TGTGCCAGCAGTGAAGCAGGGAGGGAAAAACTGTTTTTT.

This chain joins TRBV18 and TRBJ2-5; tentatively, D is TRBD2 (6 bases). This CDR3 spans 15 amino acids. Germline V lookup: CDR1 KGHSH, CDR2 LQKENI. V was shortened by 2 bases and J by 1 base, with 11 bases between the two germline ends. DNA for the CDR3: TGTGCCAGCTCACCAACGATGACTAGCCAAGAGACCCAGTACTTC. Translated, it gives CASSPTMTSQETQYF.

This clone was seen only once. This chain joins TRBV28 and TRBJ1-3, with TRBD1 identical over 10 bases. Germline CDR1 is MDHEN and CDR2 is SYDVKM. Germline trimming cut 5 bases from V and 9 bases from J; bases unmatched to any gene: 13. There are 16 residues in the CDR3. Written as DNA, the CDR3 is TGTGCCAGCAGTCTGTTACCGGGACAGGGGCGAGTCACCATATATTTT. It is translated as CASSLLPGQGRVTIYF.

This clone appeared a single time. The V gene is TRBV3-1 (or the pseudogene TRBV3-2), the J gene TRBJ2-1, with 8 positions matching TRBD2. The V and J ends lost 2 bases and 9 bases, in that order; junction bases with no gene match: 12. CDR3 length: 16 residues. Germline V CDR1 and CDR2: LGHDT, YNNKEL (reference sequence). CDR3 bases: TGTGCCAGCAGCCAATCCTCCTCGGCACTAGCGGTTGAGCAGTTCTTC. It is translated as CASSQSSSALAVEQFF.

CDR3 coding DNA: TGCGCCAGCAGCCCTAGCGGGACGGGCGAGACCCAGTACTTC. Translating gives CASSPSGTGETQYF. The genes are TRBV4-1 and TRBJ2-5, with 9 bases matching TRBD2. There are 14 residues in the CDR3. The junction had 5 bases not matched to a gene; V was cut back by 4 bases and J by 5 bases. The germline gives CDR1 MGHRA, CDR2 YSYEKL.

This clone was seen a single time. The chain joins TRBV5-6 to TRBJ2-7; TRBD1 agrees at 10 bases. V lost 6 bases to trimming and J lost 6 bases; unmatched junction nucleotides: 9. CDR1 is SGHDT, CDR2 YYEEEE, per germline. The CDR3 totals 14 residues. CDR3 in DNA: TGTGCCAGCACGCGGGGACAGGGGAAGGGCGAGCAGTACTTC. Its protein is CASTRGQGKGEQYF. The variable domain in full, completed from reference TRBV5-6 and TRBJ2-7, reads DAGVTQSPTHLIKTRGQQVTLRCSPKSGHDTVSWYQQALGQGPQFIFQYYEEEERQRGNFPDRFSGHQFPNYSSELNVNALLLGDSALYLCASTRGQGKGEQYFGPGTRLTVT.

This chain links TRBV12-2 with TRBJ2-1; the table's D call of TRBD2 was not tested on the DNA. TRBV12-2 is a pseudogene segment. The CDR3 runs 11 residues. The CDR3 nucleotides read TGTGCAAGTCGCAGCGGGACTAGTCAATTCTTC. Translated: CASRSGTSQFF.

The rearrangement joins TRBV3-1 (or the pseudogene TRBV3-2) to TRBJ2-5, with 9 bases matching TRBD2. V dropped 0 bases and J dropped 5; count of bases not matched to a gene: 10. The CDR3 length is 17 residues. The germline V gene encodes CDR1 LGHDT and CDR2 YNNKEL (reference sequence). The CDR3 loop is CASSQDKGSGRGETQYF. In nucleotides, the CDR3 is TGTGCCAGCAGCCAAGATAAGGGTAGCGGGAGAGGCGAGACCCAGTACTTC.

This clone appeared once. Other nucleotide sequences in the sample specify the same CDR3. In nucleotides, the CDR3 is TGTGCCAGCTCACCTTCCACAGGGGGCACTGAAGCTTTCTTT. It translates to CASSPSTGGTEAFF. This chain links TRBV18 with TRBJ1-1, with TRBD1 identical over 8 bases. The CDR3 sequence is 14 residues long. V lost 3 bases, J lost 4 bases, and 4 bases stayed unmatched. Germline CDR1 and CDR2: KGHSH and LQKENI.

The chain recombines TRBV5-6 with TRBJ1-5; D gene uncertain. The CDR3 length is 15 residues. Trimming stripped 0 bases from V and 3 bases from J, with 10 bases between. The V gene's germline CDR1 is SGHDT and CDR2 YYEEEE. Here the CDR3 reads CASSLGRGYNQPQHF. The CDR3 DNA is TGTGCCAGCAGCTTGGGCCGGGGTTACAATCAGCCCCAGCATTTT.

The chain uses TRBV2 and TRBJ1-5; possible D gene TRBD1, 5 bases. This CDR3 has 14 residues. V was shortened by 6 bases and J by 2 bases, with 11 bases between the two germline ends. The germline V gene encodes CDR1 SNHLY and CDR2 FYNNEI. In DNA form, the CDR3 reads TGTGCCAGCAGCGGGGGTGGGGGCAATCAGCCCCAGCATTTT. It codes for CASSGGGGNQPQHF.

The chain links TRBV6-6 to TRBJ1-1; maybe TRBD1 (6 bases). The V end lost 4 bases, the J end lost 2 bases, and 11 bases lay between the germline ends. CDR3 length equals 14 residues. The germline V gene encodes CDR1 MNHNY and CDR2 SVGAGI (reference sequence). CDR3 amino acids: CASSLQGTNTEAFF. As DNA, the CDR3 is TGTGCCAGCAGTTTACAGGGTACCAACACTGAAGCTTTCTTT.

V usage is TRBV19 and J usage is TRBJ2-7; a possible D gene is TRBD2 (6 bases). Germline values: CDR1 LNHDA, CDR2 SQIVND (reference sequence). The CDR3 sequence is 13 residues long. The V end was cut by 11 bases, the J end by 5 bases, with 19 bases between. CDR3 in DNA: TGTGCCTCATGCGGGGCAGGTCGGAACGAGCAGTACTTC. As protein: CASCGAGRNEQYF.

The V call is TRBV19, the J call TRBJ1-2, with 9 bases aligning to TRBD1. Germline V gene sequence: CDR1 LNHDA, CDR2 SQIVND (reference sequence). J was trimmed by 4 bases and V by 3 bases; bases with no gene match: 3. The CDR3 extends over 14 amino acids. The CDR3 DNA reads as TGTGCCAGTAGTATCGGGACAGGGACCTATGGCTACACCTTC. Protein: CASSIGTGTYGYTF.

Only one count was recorded for this clone. The chain is built from TRBV12-3 or TRBV12-4 and TRBJ2-7; no reliable D call. The CDR3 consists of 13 residues. V was shortened by 4 bases and J by 3 bases, with 10 bases between the two germline ends. CDR3 residues: CASSSGNFYEQYF. DNA of the CDR3: TGTGCCAGCAGTTCTGGAAACTTCTACGAGCAGTACTTC.

The count of this clone is one. V usage is TRBV19 and J usage is TRBJ2-6; 8 positions agree with TRBD1. In germline, CDR1 is LNHDA, CDR2 SQIVND (reference sequence). The V and J ends lost 3 bases and 0 bases, in that order; junction bases with no gene match: 4. This CDR3 spans 17 amino acids. This CDR3 is CASSMGTGFSGANVLTF. DNA for the CDR3: TGTGCCAGTAGTATGGGGACAGGCTTCTCTGGGGCCAACGTCCTGACTTTC.

The rearrangement links TRBV9 to TRBJ2-2; 9 bases map to TRBD2. The germline CDR1 and CDR2 sequences are SGDLS and YYNGEE. V dropped 5 bases and J dropped 0; count of bases not matched to a gene: 2. The CDR3 has 15 residues. CDR3 bases: TGTGCCAGCAGTGGACTAGCGACGAACACCGGGGAGCTGTTTTTT. It encodes CASSGLATNTGELFF.

This clone was detected many times. The rearrangement joins TRBV5-1 to TRBJ1-1, with D perhaps matching TRBD1 (6 bases). The CDR3 has 17 residues. V lost 0 bases to trimming and J lost 4 bases, with 19 bases between them. In germline, CDR1 is SGHRS, CDR2 YFSETQ. The CDR3 sequence: CASSLVGSNRDGTEAFF. The DNA for the CDR3 is TGCGCCAGCAGCTTGGTAGGGTCAAACAGGGATGGCACTGAAGCTTTCTTT.

The chain combines TRBV14 with TRBJ1-1; TRBD1 might be the D (5 bases). Germline V CDR1 and CDR2: SGHDN, FVKESK. The CDR3 is 18 residues long. Trimming cost V 0 bases and J 1 base, with 18 bases left between them. The DNA of the CDR3 is TGTGCCAGCAGCCAAGATTTCCGGGGCGCCAGAGGGAACACTGAAGCTTTCTTT. Translated, it gives CASSQDFRGARGNTEAFF.

CDR3 amino acids: CASSLEGGGFTDTQYF. The CDR3 DNA reads as TGTGCCAGCAGCTTAGAAGGGGGCGGGTTCACAGATACGCAGTATTTT. V and J are TRBV7-2 and TRBJ2-3; 7 bases map to TRBD1. The germline V gene encodes CDR1 SGHTA and CDR2 FQGNSA. This CDR3 contains 16 residues. V was pared by 1 base and J by 2 bases, with 6 bases of the junction left unmatched.